What follows are 31 T cell receptor beta chains derived from one specimen sequenced in a study of Graves' ophthalmopathy and Graves' hyperthyroidism. Amplifying from RNA transcripts, the study obtained TCR beta CDR3 regions. HTBI primers primed a first-round RT-PCR, and a second-round multiplex PCR followed. TCRdb re-called the multiplex PCR reads through MiXCR, storing one row per CDR3 protein. The sample holds roughly 1.1 million distinct CDR3 sequences; about 38% are singletons and the top ten take 11%. Sequenced input: peripheral blood or thyroid tissue (not recorded which). These receptors originate from an adult man with Graves' hyperthyroidism.

This clonotype was picked up a small number of times. The chain joins TRBV5-6 to TRBJ2-2, with a tentative D call TRBD1 (6 bases). Germline V CDR1 and CDR2: SGHDT, YYEEEE. The CDR3 sequence is 14 residues long. V was cut by 4 bases and J by 4 bases, with 11 bases left in between. CDR3 in DNA: TGTGCCAGCAGCCGAAACAGGGTCACCGGGGAGCTGTTTTTT. Translation: CASSRNRVTGELFF.

This clonotype was observed many times. V and J are TRBV10-2 and TRBJ2-2; D might be TRBD2 (5 bases). V was trimmed by 7 bases and J by 0 bases, leaving 18 bases between them. Germline loops: CDR1 WSHSY, CDR2 SAAADI. This CDR3 has 17 residues. This chain's CDR3 is CASMEVSGYSNTGELFF. The CDR3, as DNA: TGCGCCAGCATGGAGGTTTCGGGCTACTCGAACACCGGGGAGCTGTTTTTT.

The chain has TRBV7-9 and TRBJ2-1; D gene uncertain. Germline CDR1 and CDR2: SEHNR and FQNEAQ (reference sequence). V lost 1 base, J lost 2 bases, and 9 bases lay in between. The CDR3 length is 15 residues. The CDR3 nucleotides read TGTGCCAGCAGCTTAGAGGACCAAACCTACAATGAGCAGTTCTTC. Translating it yields CASSLEDQTYNEQFF.

As regards this clonotype: A read error is likely, as this CDR3 ends without the conserved phenylalanine or tryptophan. The chain has TRBV6-5 and TRBJ1-1; no clear D. The CDR3 has 13 residues. The V gene's germline CDR1 is MNHEY and CDR2 SVGAGI. The V and J ends lost 4 bases and 1 base respectively, with 7 bases between them. CDR3 bases: TGTGCCAGCAGTTTGGGCGGGAACACTGAAGCTTTCCTT. Its translation is CASSLGGNTEAFL.

This clonotype turned up a few times. The V call is TRBV5-6, the J call TRBJ2-7; a possible D gene is TRBD1 (6 bases). The CDR3 has 14 residues. Between the trimmed V and J ends, which lost 0 bases and 4 bases, there was a span of 11 bases. Germline CDR1 SGHDT, CDR2 YYEEEE. CDR3 amino acids: CASSLDEGVYEQYF. DNA of the CDR3: TGTGCCAGCAGCTTGGACGAGGGGGTATACGAGCAGTACTTC.

The J gene is TRBJ2-2, the V gene TRBV7-9; 9 bases line up with TRBD2. This CDR3 has 17 residues. Unmatched junction bases numbered 12, after V lost 7 bases and J lost 3 bases. Germline V gives CDR1 SEHNR, CDR2 FQNEAQ (reference sequence). DNA of the CDR3: TGTGCCAGCACTTCCCCACGGCGGGGGGGCTACACCGGGGAGCTGTTTTTT. It encodes CASTSPRRGGYTGELFF.

Points on this clonotype: A much larger clone is a single base away; this may be a read error. This chain uses TRBV9 with TRBJ1-6, with 8 bases lining up with TRBD1. The CDR3 is 15 residues long. CDR1 and CDR2 from the germline V gene are SGDLS and YYNGEE. The CDR3 DNA is TGTGTCAGCAGCGCCGGGGACAGGACGAATTCACCCCTCCACTTT. It codes for CVSSAGDRTNSPLHF.

This clonotype was detected many times. This sequence joins TRBV6-5 and TRBJ2-5, with D tentatively TRBD1 (5 bases). Trimming pared 8 bases from V and 4 bases from J, leaving 14 bases between. Germline CDR1 and CDR2: MNHEY and SVGAGI. The CDR3 contains 13 residues. CDR3: CASLSGYGETQYF. The CDR3 region has the DNA TGTGCCAGCCTTTCAGGGTACGGAGAGACCCAGTACTTC.

Worth noting for this clonotype: A read error may explain this, as a much larger clone is one base away. This chain uses TRBV10-3 with TRBJ2-5, with D perhaps being TRBD1 or TRBD2 (6 bases each). This CDR3 comprises 14 residues. Between the trimmed V and J ends, which lost 10 bases and 1 base, there was a span of 16 bases. Germline V CDR1 and CDR2: ENHRY, SYGVKD. CDR3 nucleotides: TGTGCCAACTGGGGGGCGCATTTCCAAGAGACCCAGTACTTC. Its translation is CANWGAHFQETQYF.

Of note for this clonotype: Since a much larger clone is just one base distant, this may be a read error. V usage is TRBV5-1 and J usage is TRBJ2-2, with D perhaps matching TRBD2 (6 bases). CDR1 is SGHRS, CDR2 YFSETQ, per germline. CDR3 length: 15 amino acids. CDR3 DNA sequence: TGCGCCAGCAAGATGAAGGGATTTAGGGCCGGGGGGCTGTTTTTT. Protein sequence: CASKMKGFRAGGLFF.

The chain couples TRBV15 to TRBJ1-1, with D perhaps matching TRBD1 (5 bases). V was clipped by 4 bases and J by 4 bases, with 13 bases between them. Germline-derived CDR1 and CDR2 are LNHNV and YYDKDF (reference sequence). The CDR3 has 14 residues. The DNA for the CDR3 is TGTGCCACCAGCATGCGGGGGGAGGGCACTGAAGCTTTCTTT. This codes for CATSMRGEGTEAFF.

In regard to this clonotype: A much larger clone sits a single nucleotide away, making a read error possible. V gene TRBV7-2 combines with J gene TRBJ1-5; a possible D gene is TRBD1 (5 bases). The CDR3 loop spans 15 amino acids. From germline, CDR1 is SGHTA and CDR2 FQGNSA. CDR3 region: CASSRGREGNQPQPF. Here the CDR3 DNA reads TGTGCCAGCAGCCGGGGCAGGGAGGGCAATCAGCCCCAGCCTTTT.

Points on this clonotype: At one of its ends the junction is not consistent with the germline gene, which may arise from a read error. The J gene is TRBJ2-7, the V gene TRBV2; D may correspond to TRBD1 or TRBD2 (5 bases each). CDR3 length: 14 amino acids. Germline V gene sequence: CDR1 SNHLY, CDR2 FYNNEI. CDR3 in amino acids: CASSPGPFSYKQYF. Here the CDR3 DNA reads TGTGCCAGCTCACCGGGACCTTTTTCCTACAAGCAGTACTTC.

A remark on this clonotype: This may be a read error, as it is one base from a much larger clone. The CDR3 sequence: CASTLRGQGDTEAFF. The DNA for the CDR3 is TGTGCCAGCACCCTGAGGGGACAGGGTGACACTGAAGCTTTCTTT. This chain uses TRBV11-2 with TRBJ1-1; TRBD1 matches 9 bases. In germline, CDR1 is SGHAT, CDR2 FQNNGV. This CDR3 comprises 15 residues. The V and J ends lost 7 bases and 3 bases, in that order; junction bases with no gene match: 9.

The sample holds a few counts of this clonotype. The rearrangement joins TRBV10-3 to TRBJ1-1; D might be TRBD1 (6 bases). V was pared by 6 bases and J by 3 bases, with 14 bases between. The CDR3 spans 14 residues. Germline values: CDR1 ENHRY, CDR2 SYGVKD. CDR3 nucleotide sequence: TGTGCCATCAGAGGGGACACTACCTACACTGAAGCTTTCTTT. Protein product: CAIRGDTTYTEAFF.

With respect to this clonotype: Its ends do not fully match the called genes, so a read error is possible. V is TRBV7-9 and J is TRBJ2-7; D is perhaps TRBD1 (7 bases). This CDR3 spans 18 amino acids. Germline CDR1 is SEHNR and CDR2 is FQNEAQ (reference sequence). CDR3 in DNA: TGCGCCAGCAGCAAGAGACAGGGAAGCGGGTCCAGCTCCTACGAGCAGTACTTC. It specifies CASSKRQGSGSSSYEQYF. Combining the CDR3 with reference TRBV7-9 and TRBJ2-7 gives the whole variable domain DTGVSQNPRHKITKRGQNVTFRCDPISEHNRLYWYRQTLGQGPEFLTYFQNEAQLEKSRLLSDRFSAERPKGSFSTLEIQRTEQGDSAMYLCASSKRQGSGSSSYEQYFGPGTRLTVT.

Many counts were recorded for this clonotype. For the CDR3, the DNA is TGTGCCAGCAGTTACGTTGGTGGGAGGGAGCAGACCCAGTACTTC. Translating gives CASSYVGGREQTQYF. The genes are TRBV6-5 and TRBJ2-5; TRBD2 aligns across 7 bases. CDR3 length: 15 amino acids. V was clipped by 2 bases and J by 6 bases; unmatched bases: 9. Germline V gene lookup returns CDR1 MNHEY and CDR2 SVGAGI.

This sequence joins TRBV24-1 and TRBJ2-3, with a tentative D call TRBD2 (5 bases). This CDR3 contains 13 residues. Deletions cut 10 bases from V and 3 bases from J, with 13 bases between. The germline gives CDR1 KGHDR, CDR2 SFDVKD. The CDR3 loop is CATRPAGTDTQYF. The CDR3 nucleotides read TGTGCCACTCGACCCGCGGGTACAGATACGCAGTATTTT.

V and J are TRBV10-3 and TRBJ2-3, with 7 positions matching TRBD1. The V gene end was trimmed by 8 bases and the J gene end by 1 base; junction bases not matched to a gene: 9. The CDR3 runs to 15 residues. CDR1 is ENHRY, CDR2 SYGVKD, per germline. CDR3 sequence: CAISRSGTGTDTQYF. In nucleotides, the CDR3 is TGTGCCATCTCAAGATCCGGGACAGGCACAGATACGCAGTATTTT.

This chain uses TRBV4-3 with TRBJ1-1; possibly TRBD1 for D (5 bases). This CDR3 comprises 17 residues. V lost 0 bases and J lost 0, with 14 bases in between. Looked up from germline, CDR1 is LGHNA and CDR2 is YSLEER. CDR3 nucleotides: TGCGCCAGCAGCCAAGAAGAACAGGCCCTAATGAACACTGAAGCTTTCTTT. Protein product: CASSQEEQALMNTEAFF.

The sample holds one count of this clonotype. The J gene is TRBJ2-7, the V gene TRBV25-1; TRBD1 matches 7 bases. Germline V CDR1 and CDR2: MGHDK, SYGVNS. With V trimmed by 8 bases and J by 5 bases, 9 bases remained unmatched. The CDR3 length is 13 residues. In DNA form, the CDR3 reads TGTGCCAGCTCGATAGGGACAGCCCACGAGCAGTACTTC. It is translated as CASSIGTAHEQYF.

This clonotype has only a few counts. The rearrangement joins TRBV6-5 to TRBJ2-7, with TRBD1 as a possible D gene (6 bases). The V end was cut by 5 bases, the J end by 4 bases, with 15 bases between. The CDR3 runs 14 residues. Germline V CDR1 and CDR2: MNHEY, SVGAGI. Here the CDR3 DNA reads TGTGCCAGCAGTGAACGCCGGGACATTTACGAGCAGTACTTC. It encodes CASSERRDIYEQYF.

This clonotype was detected a few times. Here the CDR3 reads CASSPTTFSGGAGETQYF. The DNA of the CDR3 is TGCGCCAGCAGCCCTACTACCTTTAGCGGGGGGGCCGGTGAGACCCAGTACTTC. The chain recombines TRBV4-1 with TRBJ2-5; TRBD2 matches 11 bases. CDR3 size: 18 residues. Per germline, CDR1 MGHRA and CDR2 YSYEKL. V was clipped by 4 bases and J by 5 bases; unmatched bases: 15.

There are many counts of this clonotype. The J gene is TRBJ2-7, the V gene TRBV7-9, with D possibly TRBD2 on 6 matching bases. The CDR3 totals 13 residues. Germline CDR1 and CDR2: SEHNR and FQNEAQ (reference sequence). Trimming took off 3 bases at V and 3 bases at J, with 9 bases between the two ends. CDR3 coding DNA: TGTGCCAGCAGCTTTGGGGGGAGCTACGAGCAGTACTTC. Translation: CASSFGGSYEQYF. The full variable domain, completed using reference TRBV7-9 and TRBJ2-7, is DTGVSQNPRHKITKRGQNVTFRCDPISEHNRLYWYRQTLGQGPEFLTYFQNEAQLEKSRLLSDRFSAERPKGSFSTLEIQRTEQGDSAMYLCASSFGGSYEQYFGPGTRLTVT.

The V and J genes are TRBV12-3 or TRBV12-4 and TRBJ2-7; no clear D. CDR3 size: 15 residues. V was cut by 2 bases and J by 2 bases, with 13 bases left in between. The CDR3 loop is CASSLSGRSPYEQYF. CDR3 bases: TGTGCCAGCAGTTTATCCGGCAGGTCCCCCTACGAGCAGTACTTC.

The genes are TRBV6-6 and TRBJ2-2; D unclear. Germline V lookup: CDR1 MNHNY, CDR2 SVGAGI (reference sequence). Trimming removed 4 bases at V and 5 bases at J, with 11 bases between. This CDR3 has 14 amino acids. DNA for the CDR3: TGTGCCAGCAGTTGGTCCATAATAACCGGGGAGCTGTTTTTT. Its translation: CASSWSIITGELFF.

The genes are TRBV12-3 or TRBV12-4 and TRBJ2-5; TRBD2 matches at 8 bases. The CDR3 runs to 15 residues. The trim removed 8 bases at V and 2 bases at J, leaving 10 bases unmatched. DNA for the CDR3: TGTGCCAGCGGAAAACTACTAGCGGAACAAGAGACCCAGTACTTC. This encodes CASGKLLAEQETQYF.

This clonotype appeared many times. This rearrangement joins TRBV20-1 to TRBJ1-3; tentative D call: TRBD1 (5 bases). This CDR3 comprises 11 residues. Trimming removed 7 bases from V and 8 bases from J, with 12 bases in between. Germline assignment: CDR1 DFQATT and CDR2 SNEGSKA (reference sequence). The CDR3 nucleotides are TGCAGTGAACCGGGGGGGTACACCATATATTTT. The encoded protein is CSEPGGYTIYF.

This clonotype appeared a single time. This sequence joins TRBV20-1 and TRBJ2-2; D possibly corresponds to TRBD2 (5 bases). The germline V and J ends were trimmed by 6 bases and 8 bases, with 19 bases remaining between them. Germline values: CDR1 DFQATT, CDR2 SNEGSKA (reference sequence). The CDR3 consists of 14 residues. CDR3 region: CSATPRLTRGELFF. The DNA of the CDR3 is TGCAGTGCCACCCCCAGACTAACAAGGGGGGAGCTGTTTTTT.

In this sample, this clonotype turned up many times. The chain uses TRBV7-9 and TRBJ2-7, with 10 bases fitting TRBD1. The V segment lost 0 bases and the J segment 5 bases; nucleotides outside the gene matches: 4. From germline, CDR1 is SEHNR and CDR2 FQNEAQ (reference sequence). The CDR3 is made up of 15 amino acids. CDR3 protein: CASSLAGTGVHEQYF. The CDR3 nucleotides are TGTGCCAGCAGCTTAGCCGGGACAGGGGTCCACGAGCAGTACTTC.

The rearrangement links TRBV6-2 or TRBV6-3 to TRBJ1-3; the D gene is possibly TRBD1 (5 bases). This CDR3 spans 17 amino acids. V lost 7 bases and J 9 bases, leaving 28 bases between the germline ends. Per germline, CDR1 MNHEY and CDR2 SVGEGT. This CDR3 is CASKPQLPGLRKATIYF. The CDR3 DNA reads as TGTGCCAGCAAACCCCAGCTACCGGGGCTACGGAAGGCCACCATATATTTT.